This T cell receptor (beta chain) originates from a study of shared clonotypes between healthy human individuals. Background on the study: Three CD4 naive, three CD4 memory, two CD8 naive and one CD8 memory plate were used per donor.

A remark on this clone: Its antigen is not identified.

The germline CDR1 and CDR2 sequences are SGDLS and YYNGEE. Trimming removed 0 bases from V and 3 bases from J, with 11 bases in between. This CDR3 region has 15 residues. Broader study findings: Larger estimated richness was generally seen in naive subsets than in memory subsets. The diversity represented, both genetic and in exposure history, was limited by few donors.

Positive CCR7 selection of CD45RO-negative cells yielded the naive CD8 cells, and terminally differentiated effector memory CD45RA+ cells were excluded. TCRdb's copy holds only in-frame clones and misses some; the assay was immunoSEQ multiplex PCR. The repertoire holds more than 2 million clones, with about 95% as singletons. J is TRBJ2-3 and V is TRBV9, with unresolved D. The sequence was obtained from a man aged 18 to 35 in good health. The sequenced material came from naive CD8+ T cells sorted from blood. CDR3 sequence: CASSVADFRTDTQYF. CDR3 nucleotide sequence: TGTGCCAGCAGCGTAGCTGACTTCCGGACAGATACGCAGTATTTT.